The next 27 T cell receptor beta chains were all read from a single sample in a study of blood T cell repertoires in COVID-19 (dated by TCRdb to 2018 to 2021). Library preparation used the immunoSEQ multiplex PCR assay. TCRdb obtained this table from immuneACCESS and retained in-frame rearrangements with V and J assigned. These tables miss some clones; where compared with another copy, unresolved V genes account for less than half of the shortfall, and the remainder is unexplained. The sample has around 80,000 clones on record, under 80% of them singletons. The leading ten clones occupy less than 20% of the sample. Sequencing was done on a sample of peripheral blood. The receptors here all came from a woman aged 80 or over with active or convalescent COVID-19.

This clone was detected only a few times. The gene calls are TRBV7-2 and TRBJ2-5; no firm D call. V was cut by 2 bases and J by 2 bases, with 6 bases left in between. The CDR3 sequence is 13 residues long. Germline CDR1 is SGHTA and CDR2 is FQGNSA. CDR3 protein: CASSLSGQETQYF. The CDR3 nucleotides read TGTGCCAGCAGCTTATCCGGTCAAGAGACCCAGTACTTC.

V gene TRBV4-1 combines with J gene TRBJ2-1; 8 bases line up with TRBD2. CDR3 length: 18 residues. Trimming removed 0 bases from V and 4 bases from J; junction bases left unmatched: 11. The germline CDR1 and CDR2 sequences are MGHRA and YSYEKL. CDR3 loop: CASSQDDQRGSDYNEQFF. CDR3 DNA: TGCGCCAGCAGCCAAGATGACCAGCGGGGGAGCGATTACAATGAGCAGTTCTTC.

The chain links TRBV28 to TRBJ2-5; 8 nucleotides match TRBD1. CDR1 is MDHEN, CDR2 SYDVKM, per germline. This CDR3 has 15 amino acids. Unmatched junction bases numbered 10, after V lost 5 bases and J lost 5 bases. The CDR3 region is CASSETGARRETQYF. The CDR3 coding sequence is TGTGCCAGCAGTGAGACAGGGGCGAGGAGGGAGACCCAGTACTTC.

This clone was seen just once. The gene calls are TRBV7-2 and TRBJ2-1, with 8 bases fitting TRBD2. The CDR3 length is 15 residues. Trimming removed 2 bases from V and 7 bases from J; junction bases left unmatched: 7. Per germline, CDR1 SGHTA and CDR2 FQGNSA. The CDR3 protein is CASSLRSGGLNEQFF. The CDR3 bases are TGTGCCAGCAGCTTACGGAGCGGGGGCTTAAATGAGCAGTTCTTC.

V usage is TRBV19 and J usage is TRBJ1-5, with D perhaps TRBD1 (5 bases). V lost 0 bases and J 3 bases, leaving 9 bases between the germline ends. Germline values: CDR1 LNHDA, CDR2 SQIVND (reference sequence). There are 15 residues in the CDR3. DNA of the CDR3: TGTGCCAGTAGTATAGACAGGGTACCCAATCAGCCCCAGCATTTT. Its translation is CASSIDRVPNQPQHF.

This clone was detected only a few times. This sequence joins TRBV4-3 and TRBJ1-6; no firm D call. V was pared by 0 bases and J by 0 bases, with 9 bases between. This CDR3 region has 17 residues. Germline V gene lookup returns CDR1 LGHNA and CDR2 YSLEER. The DNA for the CDR3 is TGCGCCAGCAGCCAAGAAACAGTTAGCTCCTATAATTCACCCCTCCACTTT. Amino acids: CASSQETVSSYNSPLHF.

The rearrangement joins TRBV25-1 to TRBJ2-3; tentatively, D is TRBD2 (6 bases). CDR3 length: 16 amino acids. From germline, CDR1 is MGHDK and CDR2 SYGVNS. Trimming removed 3 bases from V and 6 bases from J, with 19 bases in between. CDR3 in DNA: TGTGCCAGCAGTGAGGTGGGGGGTCGGGGATCCGATACGCAGTATTTT. Its protein is CASSEVGGRGSDTQYF.

This clone was counted only a few times. This sequence joins TRBV2 and TRBJ1-3; tentatively, D is TRBD1 (5 bases). Trimming left V 8 bases short and J 0 bases short, with 17 bases between. The CDR3 runs 16 residues. Germline V gene data show CDR1 as SNHLY and CDR2 as FYNNEI. The CDR3 protein is CASQLSRVASGNTIYF. In DNA, the CDR3 is TGTGCCAGCCAGTTGTCCAGGGTTGCCTCTGGAAACACCATATATTTT.

This clone was seen many times. The V and J genes are TRBV5-1 and TRBJ1-4; 7 nucleotides match TRBD1. Germline V gene sequence: CDR1 SGHRS, CDR2 YFSETQ. The CDR3 contains 14 residues. J was trimmed by 3 bases and V by 4 bases; bases with no gene match: 3. The CDR3 protein is CASSTTGSNEKLFF. CDR3 coding DNA: TGCGCCAGCAGCACGACAGGGTCTAATGAAAAACTGTTTTTT.

The chain is built from TRBV10-3 and TRBJ1-1, with D unclear. CDR1 is ENHRY, CDR2 SYGVKD, per germline. Trimming cost V 0 bases and J 7 bases, with 12 bases left between them. The CDR3 has 14 amino acids. The CDR3 nucleotides are TGTGCCATCAGTGAGTCGACCGCGGTGGGTGAAGCTTTCTTT. This codes for CAISESTAVGEAFF.

The chain employs TRBV6-5 and TRBJ1-2; D is possibly TRBD1 (5 bases). The V and J ends lost 4 bases and 2 bases respectively, with 11 bases between them. CDR1 and CDR2 (germline): MNHEY, SVGAGI. CDR3 size: 14 residues. For the CDR3, the DNA is TGTGCCAGCAGTTTAACGACAGTGAACTATGGCTACACCTTC. It encodes CASSLTTVNYGYTF.

This rearrangement joins TRBV6-2 or TRBV6-3 to TRBJ1-1; 8 positions agree with TRBD1. Trimming at V came to 5 bases and at J to 1 base, leaving 9 bases not matched to a gene. In germline, CDR1 is MNHEY, CDR2 SVGEGT. This CDR3 is built from 16 residues. CDR3 sequence: CASSPHLTGGNTEAFF. CDR3 sequence (DNA): TGTGCCAGCAGTCCACATTTAACAGGGGGGAACACTGAAGCTTTCTTT.

J is TRBJ2-7 and V is TRBV5-1; 11 bases match TRBD1. Germline assignment: CDR1 SGHRS and CDR2 YFSETQ. This CDR3 region has 16 residues. V dropped 5 bases and J dropped 2; count of bases not matched to a gene: 9. The CDR3 coding sequence is TGCGCCAGCAGAGTTAGAGGGGACAGGGGGGCCTACGAGCAGTACTTC. This codes for CASRVRGDRGAYEQYF.

The chain employs TRBV7-2 and TRBJ2-3; weak D call: TRBD1 (5 bases). Germline assignment: CDR1 SGHTA and CDR2 FQGNSA. Trimming pared 4 bases from V and 3 bases from J, leaving 14 bases between. The CDR3 is 15 amino acids. CDR3 sequence: CASSSSRASTDTQYF. The CDR3 bases are TGTGCCAGCAGCTCCTCCAGGGCTTCGACAGATACGCAGTATTTT.

This clone was seen a few times. CDR3 nucleotide sequence: TGTGCCAGCAGTTATACGGGGGGACACACAGATACGCAGTATTTT. This sequence encodes CASSYTGGHTDTQYF. The chain is built from TRBV6-2 or TRBV6-3 and TRBJ2-3, with D tentatively TRBD2 (7 bases). Germline V gene data show CDR1 as MNHEY and CDR2 as SVGEGT. This CDR3 has 15 amino acids. V lost 3 bases to trimming and J lost 2 bases, with 12 bases between them.

This clone was seen just once. The gene calls are TRBV4-3 and TRBJ1-3; TRBD1 is a possible D gene (5 bases). Germline-derived CDR1 and CDR2 are LGHNA and YSLEER. V lost 0 bases and J 8 bases, leaving 8 bases between the germline ends. This CDR3 comprises 13 residues. CDR3 residues: CASSQDPQDTIYF. The CDR3 nucleotides are TGCGCCAGCAGCCAAGATCCACAGGACACCATATATTTT.

This chain links TRBV5-1 with TRBJ2-7, with 11 bases that match TRBD1. The CDR3 loop spans 15 amino acids. CDR1 and CDR2 (germline): SGHRS, YFSETQ. V was pared by 0 bases and J by 6 bases, with 5 bases of the junction left unmatched. In DNA, the CDR3 is TGCGCCAGCAGCTTGGTTCCGGGACAGGGGGGCGAGCAGTACTTC. Protein product: CASSLVPGQGGEQYF.

The chain carries TRBV6-1 and TRBJ1-1; 9 bases match TRBD1. V shed 5 bases and J 1 base; nucleotides not matched to a gene: 2. CDR3 length: 14 residues. Germline V lookup: CDR1 MNHNS, CDR2 SASEGT. The CDR3 protein is CASSQTGGNTEAFF. DNA of the CDR3: TGTGCCAGCAGTCAGACAGGGGGGAACACTGAAGCTTTCTTT.

The V call is TRBV6-6, the J call TRBJ1-3, with a weak D call TRBD1 (6 bases). The length of the CDR3 is 14 residues. Germline V gene sequence: CDR1 MNHNY, CDR2 SVGAGI (reference sequence). Trimming pared 2 bases from V and 2 bases from J, leaving 7 bases between. The DNA for the CDR3 is TGTGCCAGCAGTTACGAGGGGGCTGGAAACACCATATATTTT. Amino acid sequence: CASSYEGAGNTIYF.

V usage is TRBV12-3 or TRBV12-4 and J usage is TRBJ1-5; D is unresolved. The CDR3 extends over 13 amino acids. The ends were cut back, 1 base at V and 9 bases at J, with 10 bases in the middle. CDR3 bases: TGTGCCAGCAGTTTAGGGCTGAGGCGGCCCCAGCATTTT. Protein: CASSLGLRRPQHF.

This rearrangement joins TRBV12-3 or TRBV12-4 to TRBJ2-1; D may be TRBD1 (5 bases). The germline V and J ends were trimmed by 5 bases and 9 bases, with 8 bases remaining between them. This CDR3 is built from 11 residues. CDR3 DNA: TGTGCCAGCAGTGCAGGGATTGAGCAGTTCTTC. Translation gives CASSAGIEQFF.

This clone turned up a few times. The chain carries TRBV24-1 and TRBJ2-5; D unresolved. Deletions cut 0 bases from V and 3 bases from J, with 7 bases between. The CDR3 extends over 14 amino acids. The V gene's germline CDR1 is KGHDR and CDR2 SFDVKD. The CDR3 DNA reads TGTGCCACCAGTGATTTGAGGAGAAAAGAGACCCAGTACTTC. It codes for CATSDLRRKETQYF.

This clone was seen more than once but under ten times. The chain is built from TRBV6-2 or TRBV6-3 and TRBJ1-1, with 8 nucleotides matching TRBD1. The CDR3 sequence is 12 residues long. Trimming cost V 6 bases and J 10 bases; bases outside gene matches: 7. CDR1 is MNHEY, CDR2 SVGEGT, per germline. In DNA, the CDR3 is TGTGCCAGCAGCTGGACAGGGCTAGGAGCTTTCTTT. This codes for CASSWTGLGAFF.

This clone was seen more than once but under ten times. The genes are TRBV28 and TRBJ2-1, with 11 bases that match TRBD2. CDR3 size: 17 residues. V was clipped by 2 bases and J by 5 bases; unmatched bases: 8. Germline V CDR1 and CDR2: MDHEN, SYDVKM. The CDR3: CASSLGASGGRHNEQFF. CDR3 sequence (DNA): TGTGCCAGCAGTTTAGGGGCTAGCGGGGGGCGCCACAATGAGCAGTTCTTC.

The chain uses TRBV28 and TRBJ2-4, with D perhaps matching TRBD1 (6 bases). CDR1 is MDHEN, CDR2 SYDVKM, per germline. This CDR3 is 16 amino acids long. Trimming removed 7 bases from V and 1 base from J, with 17 bases in between. DNA of the CDR3: TGTGCCAGCACCCAGGCAGGGGTCGAGGCCAAAAACATTCAGTACTTC. It codes for CASTQAGVEAKNIQYF.

The sample holds one count of this clone. The chain combines TRBV7-2 with TRBJ2-1; 10 bases are shared with TRBD1. Germline V gives CDR1 SGHTA, CDR2 FQGNSA. CDR3 size: 16 residues. V shed 1 base and J 1 base; nucleotides not matched to a gene: 1. The DNA of the CDR3 is TGTGCCAGCAGCTTAGGGACAGGGGGGTCCTACAATGAGCAGTTCTTC. It encodes CASSLGTGGSYNEQFF.

V and J are TRBV4-3 and TRBJ2-1; 7 bases match TRBD2. V shed 4 bases, J shed 7 bases, and the junction held 10 bases outside the gene matches. The CDR3 runs to 15 residues. Germline V gives CDR1 LGHNA, CDR2 YSLEER. CDR3 sequence: CASSRDSSGHNEQFF. The CDR3, as DNA: TGCGCCAGCAGCCGAGACTCTAGCGGCCATAATGAGCAGTTCTTC.